Listed below are T cell receptor beta chains from one sample, sequenced in a study of cytomegalovirus exposure and HLA in healthy donors. Data came from immunoSEQ multiplex PCR; TCRdb stores just in-frame clones and leaves some out. Counted here are fewer than 250,000 clones, roughly 80% occurring once; the ten biggest clones make up about 1.5%. Source material: PBMCs. Receptor source: a woman between 18 and 29 years old in good health and CMV-seronegative. Both conserved end residues are part of each CDR3. D genes are given only for firm matches. The size entry is marked missing in some rows and otherwise reads once, few, many or a size class.

>TRBV14|NA|TRBJ2-7|NA
CASSQVRSSRGRNYEQYF
TGTGCCAGCAGCCAAGTGCGTTCTTCTCGCGGGCGCAACTACGAGCAGTACTTC
>TRBV7-9|NA|TRBJ1-1|NA
CASSLQGGNTEAFF
TGTGCCAGCAGCCTACAGGGTGGAAACACTGAAGCTTTCTTT
>TRBV25-1|TRBD2|TRBJ2-1|NA
CASSLAGGYNEQFF
TGTGCCAGCAGTCTAGCGGGAGGATACAATGAGCAGTTCTTC
>TRBV5-8|TRBD1|TRBJ1-5|NA
CASSIPDRSREPQHF
TGTGCCAGCAGCATACCGGACAGGTCGCGGGAGCCCCAGCATTTT
>TRBV7-2|NA|TRBJ1-1|NA
CASSQGRSNTEAFF
TGTGCCAGCAGCCAAGGCAGGTCGAACACTGAAGCTTTCTTT
>TRBV18|NA|TRBJ1-1|NA
CASSPPNTEAFF
TGTGCCAGCTCACCCCCTAACACTGAAGCTTTCTTT
>TRBV5-4|TRBD2|TRBJ2-7|NA
CASSLPGLDSYEQYF
TGTGCCAGCAGCTTACCGGGACTAGACTCCTACGAGCAGTACTTC
>TRBV5-1|NA|TRBJ2-7|NA
CASSLDTPQGFLAYEQYF
TGCGCCAGCAGCTTGGATACTCCTCAGGGATTCCTAGCCTACGAGCAGTACTTC
>TRBV4-3|TRBD2|TRBJ2-3|NA
CASSQDPTLAGTDTQYF
TGCGCCAGCAGCCAAGACCCCACTCTAGCGGGCACAGATACGCAGTATTTT
>TRBV23-1|NA|TRBJ2-7|NA
CASNRIRPGLSYEQYF
TGCGCCAGCAATCGCATAAGACCGGGACTCTCCTACGAGCAGTACTTC
>TRBV5-8|NA|TRBJ1-2|NA
CASSLAYPGYNGGYTF
TGTGCCAGCAGCTTGGCGTATCCAGGGTACAATGGGGGCTACACCTTC
>TRBV15|TRBD2|TRBJ2-3|NA
CATSRDLSGTDTQYF
TGTGCCACCAGCAGGGACCTTAGCGGGACAGATACGCAGTATTTT
>TRBV9|TRBD2|TRBJ2-7|NA
CASSVASSGAYEQYF
TGTGCCAGCAGCGTCGCGTCTAGCGGCGCCTACGAGCAGTACTTC
>TRBV7-9|TRBD2|TRBJ2-1|NA
CASSLGASGVDEQFF
TGTGCCAGCAGCTTAGGGGCTAGCGGGGTTGATGAGCAGTTCTTC
>TRBV6-6|NA|TRBJ2-7|once
CASSYSPDLKEQYF
TGTGCCAGCAGTTACTCCCCGGACTTAAAGGAGCAGTACTTC
>TRBV7-9|NA|TRBJ2-7|NA
CSSSLGGGGEQYF
TGTTCCAGCAGCTTAGGAGGGGGCGGCGAGCAGTACTTC